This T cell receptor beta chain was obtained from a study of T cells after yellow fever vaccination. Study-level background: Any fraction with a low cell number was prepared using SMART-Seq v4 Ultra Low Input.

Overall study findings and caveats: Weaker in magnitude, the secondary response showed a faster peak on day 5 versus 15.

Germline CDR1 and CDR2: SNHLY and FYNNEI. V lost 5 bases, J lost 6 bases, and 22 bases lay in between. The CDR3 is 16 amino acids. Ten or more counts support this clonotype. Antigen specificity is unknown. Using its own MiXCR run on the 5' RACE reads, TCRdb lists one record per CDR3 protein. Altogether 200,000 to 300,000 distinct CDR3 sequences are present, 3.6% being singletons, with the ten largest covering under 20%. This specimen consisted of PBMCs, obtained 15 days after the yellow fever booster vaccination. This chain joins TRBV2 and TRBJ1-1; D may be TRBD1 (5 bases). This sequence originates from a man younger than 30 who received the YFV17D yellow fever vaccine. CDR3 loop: CASSTRGAGLYSEAFF. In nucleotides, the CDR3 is TGTGCCAGCAGTACCCGCGGGGCAGGACTCTACTCTGAAGCTTTCTTT.